This TCR beta chain was observed in a study of shared clonotypes between healthy human individuals. Whole-study findings and limits: Apart from blood, nothing was sampled; tissue repertoires likely differ. Clonotypes shared by all four donors outscored non-shared clonotypes in generation probability.

Deep level was the assay's run setting. The assay was immunoSEQ multiplex PCR, and TCRdb's table has in-frame clones only and misses some. The top ten clones hold around 0.37% of a sample with some 2,500,000 clones, roughly 93% of them seen once. This CDR3 is 13 amino acids long. Germline V gene sequence: CDR1 SGHRS, CDR2 YFSETQ. V lost 2 bases to trimming and J lost 4 bases, with 9 bases between them. Note on this clone: Antigen unknown.

The chain joins TRBV5-1 to TRBJ2-5, with D perhaps matching TRBD2 (5 bases). Sample: naive CD4+ T cells from PBMCs. Subset: CD45RA+ positively selected. The source of this sequence is a man aged 18-30 years in good health. Some clones in this sample may be carry-over from other donors' samples. For the CDR3, the DNA is TGCGCCAGCAGCTTAGATAGCGTAGAGACCCAGTACTTC. Its protein is CASSLDSVETQYF.